What follows describes a single T cell receptor (beta chain). Antigen specificity is unknown. The data are from a study of type 1 and type 2 diabetes patients. Whole-study findings and limits: Between type 2 diabetes and control samples, V and J usage averaged approximately 0.97 correlation. Age and gender were not matched between study groups. Type 2 diabetes patients had few highly-expanded CD4+ clones, median one.

The CDR3 totals 13 residues. The V and J ends lost 4 bases and 6 bases respectively, with 13 bases between them. CDR1 and CDR2 from the germline V gene are SGHRS and YFSETQ. Amplification started from genomic DNA. The TCR beta CDR3 region was amplified using 30 forward and 13 reverse primers. MiXCR was run by TCRdb on the multiplex PCR reads, yielding one entry per CDR3 protein. Of a few hundred thousand distinct CDR3 sequences detected, over 45% appear once; the ten largest clones hold roughly 15%. The J gene is TRBJ1-1, the V gene TRBV5-1; D remains ambiguous. Sequenced input: peripheral blood mononuclear cells (PBMCs). This clonotype was sampled from a young man with type 2 diabetes. CDR3 sequence (DNA): TGCGCCAGCAGCCAGACATCTACCGCTGAAGCTTTCTTT. It yields the protein CASSQTSTAEAFF.